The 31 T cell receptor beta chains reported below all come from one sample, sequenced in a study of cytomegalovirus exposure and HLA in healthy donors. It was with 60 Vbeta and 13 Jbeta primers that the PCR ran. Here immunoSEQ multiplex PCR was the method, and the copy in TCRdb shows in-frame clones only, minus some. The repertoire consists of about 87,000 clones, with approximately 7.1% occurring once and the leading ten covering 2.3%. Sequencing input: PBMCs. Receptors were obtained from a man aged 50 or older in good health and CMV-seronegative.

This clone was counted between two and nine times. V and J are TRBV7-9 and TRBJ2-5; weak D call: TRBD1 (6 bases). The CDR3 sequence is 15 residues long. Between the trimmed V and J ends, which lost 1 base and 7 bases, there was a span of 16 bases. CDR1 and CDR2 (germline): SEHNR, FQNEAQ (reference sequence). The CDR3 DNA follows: TGTGCCAGCAGCTTAGGAGGACAGCCCGCACGGACCCAGTACTTC. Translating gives CASSLGGQPARTQYF.

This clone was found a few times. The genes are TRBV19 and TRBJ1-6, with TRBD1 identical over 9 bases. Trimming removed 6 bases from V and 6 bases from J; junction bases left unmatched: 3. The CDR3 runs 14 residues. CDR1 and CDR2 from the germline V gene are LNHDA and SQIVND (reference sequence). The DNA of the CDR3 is TGTGCCAGTAGGGAGACAGGGGGTAATTCACCCCTCCACTTT. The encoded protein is CASRETGGNSPLHF.

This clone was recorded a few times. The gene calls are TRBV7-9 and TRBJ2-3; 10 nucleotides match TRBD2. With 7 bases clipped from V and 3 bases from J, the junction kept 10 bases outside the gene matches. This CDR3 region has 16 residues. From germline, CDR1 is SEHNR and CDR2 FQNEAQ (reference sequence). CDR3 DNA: TGTGCCAGCACCCCAGGCAGCGGGGGGGGTACAGATACGCAGTATTTT. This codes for CASTPGSGGGTDTQYF. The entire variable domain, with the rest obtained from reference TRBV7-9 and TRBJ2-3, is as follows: DTGVSQNPRHKITKRGQNVTFRCDPISEHNRLYWYRQTLGQGPEFLTYFQNEAQLEKSRLLSDRFSAERPKGSFSTLEIQRTEQGDSAMYLCASTPGSGGGTDTQYFGPGTRLTVL.

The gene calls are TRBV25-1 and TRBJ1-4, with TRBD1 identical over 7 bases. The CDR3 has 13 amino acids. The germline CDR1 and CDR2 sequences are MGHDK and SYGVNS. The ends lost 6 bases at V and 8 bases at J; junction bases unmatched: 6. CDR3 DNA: TGTGCCAGCAGCCCTACAGGGGTCGAAAAACTGTTTTTT. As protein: CASSPTGVEKLFF.

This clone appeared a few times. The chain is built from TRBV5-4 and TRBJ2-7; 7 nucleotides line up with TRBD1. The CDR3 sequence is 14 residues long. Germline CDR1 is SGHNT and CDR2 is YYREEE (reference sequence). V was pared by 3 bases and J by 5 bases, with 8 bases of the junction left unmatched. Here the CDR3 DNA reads TGTGCCAGCAGCTCGCGACTGACAGGGAACGAGCAGTACTTC. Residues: CASSSRLTGNEQYF.

The CDR3 DNA reads TGTGCCAGCAGGAACCGGGACAGCGAATTCTTC. The encoded protein is CASRNRDSEFF. V is TRBV27 and J is TRBJ2-1; 7 bases map to TRBD1. CDR1 and CDR2 (germline): MNHEY, SMNVEV (reference sequence). This CDR3 spans 11 amino acids. V lost 6 bases, J lost 16 bases, and 9 bases stayed unmatched.

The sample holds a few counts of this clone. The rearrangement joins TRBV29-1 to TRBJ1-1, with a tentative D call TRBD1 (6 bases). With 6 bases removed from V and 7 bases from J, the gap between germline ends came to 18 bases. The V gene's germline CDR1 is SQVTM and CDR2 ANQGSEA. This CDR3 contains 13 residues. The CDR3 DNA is TGCAGCGTCAGAACTTCAGGGGATCTTGAAGCTTTCTTT. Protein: CSVRTSGDLEAFF.

The CDR3 DNA reads TGTGCCAGCAGGGTTTTTGGGGACAGGGGGAACACTGAAGCTTTCTTT. Translating it yields CASRVFGDRGNTEAFF. The chain uses TRBV27 and TRBJ1-1; TRBD1 matches 10 bases. The germline gives CDR1 MNHEY, CDR2 SMNVEV (reference sequence). V lost 6 bases to trimming and J lost 1 base; unmatched junction nucleotides: 8. The CDR3 contains 16 residues.

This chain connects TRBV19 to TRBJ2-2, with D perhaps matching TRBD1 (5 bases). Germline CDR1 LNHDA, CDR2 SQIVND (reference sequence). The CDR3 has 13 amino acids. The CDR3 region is CAVGLSNTGELFF. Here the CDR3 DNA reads TGTGCTGTGGGGCTCTCAAACACCGGGGAGCTGTTTTTT.

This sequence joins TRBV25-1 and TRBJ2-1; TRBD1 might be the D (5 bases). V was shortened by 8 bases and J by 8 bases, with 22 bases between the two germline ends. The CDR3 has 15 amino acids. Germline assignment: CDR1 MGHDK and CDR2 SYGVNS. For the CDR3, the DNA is TGTGCCAGCCCTTTTGGATGGGCAGGGTCCCATGAGCAGTTCTTC. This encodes CASPFGWAGSHEQFF.

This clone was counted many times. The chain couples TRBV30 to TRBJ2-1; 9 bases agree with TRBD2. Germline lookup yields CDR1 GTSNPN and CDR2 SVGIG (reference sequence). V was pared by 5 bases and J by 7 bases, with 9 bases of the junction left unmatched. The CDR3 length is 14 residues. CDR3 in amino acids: CAWVAGESGNEQFF. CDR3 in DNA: TGTGCCTGGGTAGCGGGAGAATCGGGAAATGAGCAGTTCTTC. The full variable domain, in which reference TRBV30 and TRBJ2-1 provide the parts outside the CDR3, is SQTIHQWPATLVQPVGSPLSLECTVEGTSNPNLYWYRQAAGRGLQLLFYSVGIGQISSEVPQNLSASRPQDRQFILSSKKLLLSDSGFYLCAWVAGESGNEQFFGPGTRLTVL.

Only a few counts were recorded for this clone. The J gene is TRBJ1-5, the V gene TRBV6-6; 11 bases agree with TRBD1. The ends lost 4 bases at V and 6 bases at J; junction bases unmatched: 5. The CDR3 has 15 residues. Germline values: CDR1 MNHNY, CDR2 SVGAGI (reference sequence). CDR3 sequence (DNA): TGTGCCAGCAGTTTCCCGGGACAGGGGGTTCAGCCCCAGCATTTT. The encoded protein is CASSFPGQGVQPQHF.

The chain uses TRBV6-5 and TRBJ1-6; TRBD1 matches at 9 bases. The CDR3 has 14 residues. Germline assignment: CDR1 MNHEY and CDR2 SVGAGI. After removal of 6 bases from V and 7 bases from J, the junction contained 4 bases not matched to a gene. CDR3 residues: CASRGTGLNSPLHF. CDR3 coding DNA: TGTGCCAGCAGAGGGACAGGGTTGAATTCACCCCTCCACTTT.

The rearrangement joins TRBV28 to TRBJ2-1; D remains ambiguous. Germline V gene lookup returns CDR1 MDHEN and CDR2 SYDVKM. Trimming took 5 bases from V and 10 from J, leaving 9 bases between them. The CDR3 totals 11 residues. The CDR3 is CASSESWEQFF. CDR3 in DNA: TGTGCCAGCAGTGAGAGTTGGGAGCAGTTCTTC.

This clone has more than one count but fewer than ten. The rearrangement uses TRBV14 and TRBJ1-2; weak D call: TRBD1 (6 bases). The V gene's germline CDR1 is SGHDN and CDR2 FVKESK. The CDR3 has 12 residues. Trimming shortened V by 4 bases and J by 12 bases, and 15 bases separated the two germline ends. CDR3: CASSLQQGFHTF. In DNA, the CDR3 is TGTGCCAGCAGCCTACAACAGGGTTTCCACACCTTC.

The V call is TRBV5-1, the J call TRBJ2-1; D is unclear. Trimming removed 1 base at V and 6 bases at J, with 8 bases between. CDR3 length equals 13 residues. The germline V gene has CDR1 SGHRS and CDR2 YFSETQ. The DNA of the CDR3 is TGCGCCAGCAGCTTGATAACAGCCAATGAGCAGTTCTTC. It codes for CASSLITANEQFF.

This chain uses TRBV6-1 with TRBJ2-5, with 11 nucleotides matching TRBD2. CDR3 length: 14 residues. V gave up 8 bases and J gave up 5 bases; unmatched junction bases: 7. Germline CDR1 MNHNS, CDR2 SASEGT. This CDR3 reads CASASGGPRETQYF. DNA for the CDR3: TGTGCCAGCGCTAGCGGGGGGCCACGGGAGACCCAGTACTTC.

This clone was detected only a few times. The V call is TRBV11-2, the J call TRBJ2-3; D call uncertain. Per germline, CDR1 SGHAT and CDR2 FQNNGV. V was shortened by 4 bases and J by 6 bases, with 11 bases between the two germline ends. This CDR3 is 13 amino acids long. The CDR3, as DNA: TGTGCCAGCAGCTCGGTAAACAGCGATACGCAGTATTTT. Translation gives CASSSVNSDTQYF.

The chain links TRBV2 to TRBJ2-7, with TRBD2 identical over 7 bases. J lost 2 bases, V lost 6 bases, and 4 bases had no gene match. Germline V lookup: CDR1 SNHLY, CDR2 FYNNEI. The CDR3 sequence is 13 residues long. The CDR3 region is CASRKREPYEQYF. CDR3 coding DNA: TGTGCCAGCAGGAAGCGGGAACCCTACGAGCAGTACTTC.

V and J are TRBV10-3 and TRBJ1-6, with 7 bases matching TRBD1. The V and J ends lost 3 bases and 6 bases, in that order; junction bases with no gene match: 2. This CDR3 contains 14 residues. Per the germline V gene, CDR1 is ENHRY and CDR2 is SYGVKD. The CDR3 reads CAISEDRANSPLHF. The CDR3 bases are TGTGCCATCAGTGAAGACAGGGCTAATTCACCCCTCCACTTT.

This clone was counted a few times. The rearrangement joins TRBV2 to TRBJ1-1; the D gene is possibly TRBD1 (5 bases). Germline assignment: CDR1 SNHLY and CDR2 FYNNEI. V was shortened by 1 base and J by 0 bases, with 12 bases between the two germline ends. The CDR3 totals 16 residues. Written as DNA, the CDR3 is TGTGCCAGCAGTGAAGGGCAGGGAAGCTTGAACACTGAAGCTTTCTTT. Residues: CASSEGQGSLNTEAFF.

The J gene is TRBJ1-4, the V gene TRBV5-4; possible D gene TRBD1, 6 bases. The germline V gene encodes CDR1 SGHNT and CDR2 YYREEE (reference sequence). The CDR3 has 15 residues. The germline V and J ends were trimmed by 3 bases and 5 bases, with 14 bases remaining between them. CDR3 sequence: CASSSRGQGNEKLFF. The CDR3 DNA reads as TGTGCCAGCAGCTCCCGGGGCCAGGGGAATGAAAAACTGTTTTTT. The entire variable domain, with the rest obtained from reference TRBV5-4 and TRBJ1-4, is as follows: ETGVTQSPTHLIKTRGQQVTLRCSSQSGHNTVSWYQQALGQGPQFIFQYYREEENGRGNFPPRFSGLQFPNYSSELNVNALELDDSALYLCASSSRGQGNEKLFFGSGTQLSVL.

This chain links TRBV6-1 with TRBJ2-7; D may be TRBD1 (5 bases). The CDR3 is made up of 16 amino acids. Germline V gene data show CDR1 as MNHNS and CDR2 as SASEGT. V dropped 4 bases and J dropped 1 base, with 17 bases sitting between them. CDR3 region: CASSVVSGAQSYEQYF. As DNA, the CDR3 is TGTGCCAGCAGTGTAGTAAGTGGGGCTCAATCCTACGAGCAGTACTTC.

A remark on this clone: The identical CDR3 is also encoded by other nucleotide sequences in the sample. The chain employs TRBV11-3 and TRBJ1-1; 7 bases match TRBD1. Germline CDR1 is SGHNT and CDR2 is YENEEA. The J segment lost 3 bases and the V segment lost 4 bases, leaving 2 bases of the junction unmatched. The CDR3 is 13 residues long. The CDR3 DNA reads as TGTGCCAGCAGCTCTCAGGGGGACACTGAAGCTTTCTTT. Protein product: CASSSQGDTEAFF.

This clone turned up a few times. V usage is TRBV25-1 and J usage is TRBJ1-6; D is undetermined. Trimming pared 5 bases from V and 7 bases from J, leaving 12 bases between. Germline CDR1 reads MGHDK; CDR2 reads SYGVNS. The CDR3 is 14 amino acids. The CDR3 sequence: CASSTNPDNSPLHF. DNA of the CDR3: TGTGCCAGCAGTACTAATCCTGACAATTCACCCCTCCACTTT. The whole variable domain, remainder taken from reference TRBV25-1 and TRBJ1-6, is EADIYQTPRYLVIGTGKKITLECSQTMGHDKMYWYQQDPGMELHLIHYSYGVNSTEKGDLSSESTVSRIRTEHFPLTLESARPSHTSQYLCASSTNPDNSPLHFGNGTRLTVT.

The CDR3 region has the DNA TGCAGCGCTGGGACAGGGGTTGGAAACACCATATATTTT. Translated, it gives CSAGTGVGNTIYF. The chain uses TRBV29-1 and TRBJ1-3, with 10 bases lining up with TRBD1. Germline V gene sequence: CDR1 SQVTM, CDR2 ANQGSEA. CDR3 size: 13 residues. V was pared by 7 bases and J by 3 bases, with 3 bases of the junction left unmatched.

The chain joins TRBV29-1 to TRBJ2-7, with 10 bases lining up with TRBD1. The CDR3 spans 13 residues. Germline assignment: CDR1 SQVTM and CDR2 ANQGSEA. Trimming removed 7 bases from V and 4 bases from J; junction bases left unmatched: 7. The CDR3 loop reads CSARQGARYEQYF. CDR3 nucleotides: TGCAGCGCCCGACAGGGGGCGAGGTACGAGCAGTACTTC.

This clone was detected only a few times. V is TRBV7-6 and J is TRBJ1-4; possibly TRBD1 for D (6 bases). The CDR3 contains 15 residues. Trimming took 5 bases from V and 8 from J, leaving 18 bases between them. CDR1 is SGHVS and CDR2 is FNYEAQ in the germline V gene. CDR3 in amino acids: CASSDAGALGEKLFF. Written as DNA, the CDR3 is TGTGCCAGCAGCGATGCAGGGGCTTTGGGGGAAAAACTGTTTTTT.

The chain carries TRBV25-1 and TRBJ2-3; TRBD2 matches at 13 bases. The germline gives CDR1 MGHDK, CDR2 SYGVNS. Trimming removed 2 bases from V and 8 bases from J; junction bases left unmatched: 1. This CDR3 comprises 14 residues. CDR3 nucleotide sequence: TGTGCCAGCAGTGAAAGACTAGCGGGAGGTACGCAGTATTTT. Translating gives CASSERLAGGTQYF.

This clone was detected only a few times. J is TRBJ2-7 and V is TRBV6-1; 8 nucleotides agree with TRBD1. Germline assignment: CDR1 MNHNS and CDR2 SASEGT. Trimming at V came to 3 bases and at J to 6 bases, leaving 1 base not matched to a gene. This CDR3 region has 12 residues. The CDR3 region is CASSDRGREQYF. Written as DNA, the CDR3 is TGTGCCAGCAGTGACAGGGGGCGCGAGCAGTACTTC.

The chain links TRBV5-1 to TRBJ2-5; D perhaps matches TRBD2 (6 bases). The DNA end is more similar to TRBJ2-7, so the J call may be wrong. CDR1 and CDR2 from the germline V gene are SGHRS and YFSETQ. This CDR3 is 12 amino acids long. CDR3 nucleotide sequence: TGCGCCAGCAGAGAGGGACTCTACGAGCAGTACTTC. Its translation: CASREGLYEQYF.